This T cell receptor beta chain was profiled in a study of cytomegalovirus exposure and HLA in healthy donors. As for the study in general: Later analysis reported that the 120 or so validation repertoires shared the platform of the approximately 670 first-cohort repertoires.

Study-level results: The study labeled roughly 160 TCR beta chains cytomegalovirus-associated. In vitro data verified three CMV-associated chains as specific for CMV antigens. Reportedly, diagnosis of cytomegalovirus status by the classifier showed high specificity and sensitivity.

Profiling relied on immunoSEQ multiplex PCR, and the TCRdb table lists in-frame clones only, not all of them. Of 150,000 to 200,000 clones listed, roughly 89% are singletons. About this clone: Its antigen is unknown.

The V segment lost 0 bases and the J segment 0 bases; nucleotides outside the gene matches: 4. The CDR3 is 16 amino acids. Germline values: CDR1 MNHNS, CDR2 SASEGT. This sequence originates from a young man in good health and CMV-seropositive. J is TRBJ2-7 and V is TRBV6-1; TRBD1 matches 8 bases. Sequenced material: PBMCs. The CDR3 region has the DNA TGTGCCAGCAGTGAAGCGGGACAGGTTTTCTCCTACGAGCAGTACTTC. This encodes CASSEAGQVFSYEQYF.